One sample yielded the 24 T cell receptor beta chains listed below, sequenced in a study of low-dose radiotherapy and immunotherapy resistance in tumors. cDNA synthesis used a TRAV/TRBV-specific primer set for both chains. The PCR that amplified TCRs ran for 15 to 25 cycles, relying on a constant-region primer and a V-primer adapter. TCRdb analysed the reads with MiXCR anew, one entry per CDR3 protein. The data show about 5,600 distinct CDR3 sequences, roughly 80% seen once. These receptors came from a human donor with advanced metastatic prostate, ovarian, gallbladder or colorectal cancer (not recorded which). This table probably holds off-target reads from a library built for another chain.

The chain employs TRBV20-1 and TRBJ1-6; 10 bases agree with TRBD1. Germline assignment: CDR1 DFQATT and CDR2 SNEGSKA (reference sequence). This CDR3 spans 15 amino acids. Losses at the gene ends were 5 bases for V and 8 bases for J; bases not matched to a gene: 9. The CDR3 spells CSAQGPGTGDSPLHF. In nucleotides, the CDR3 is TGCAGTGCTCAGGGGCCTGGGACAGGGGATTCACCCCTCCACTTT.

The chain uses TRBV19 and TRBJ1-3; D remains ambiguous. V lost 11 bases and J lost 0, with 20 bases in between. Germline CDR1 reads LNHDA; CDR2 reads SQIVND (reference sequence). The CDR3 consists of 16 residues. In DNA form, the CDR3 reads TGTGCCTCTTGTTTGAGGGCATCAAGCTCTGGAAACACCATATATTTT. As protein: CASCLRASSSGNTIYF.

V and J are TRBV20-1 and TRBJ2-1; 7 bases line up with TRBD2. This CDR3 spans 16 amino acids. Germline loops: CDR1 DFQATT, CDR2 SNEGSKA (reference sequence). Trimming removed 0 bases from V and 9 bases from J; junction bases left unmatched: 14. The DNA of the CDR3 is TGCAGTGCTAGAGATAGCGGGTCAGGTTCAACCCGTGAGCAGTTCTTC. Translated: CSARDSGSGSTREQFF.

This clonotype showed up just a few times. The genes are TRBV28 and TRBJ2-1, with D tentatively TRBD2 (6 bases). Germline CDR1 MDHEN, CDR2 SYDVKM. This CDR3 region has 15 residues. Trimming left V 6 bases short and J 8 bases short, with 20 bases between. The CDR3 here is CASRTGTAAGYEQFF. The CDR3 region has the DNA TGTGCCAGCAGGACCGGGACTGCCGCTGGGTATGAGCAGTTCTTC.

Here the CDR3 reads CASSTGLAEYEQYF. In DNA form, the CDR3 reads TGTGCCAGCAGTACAGGACTAGCGGAGTACGAGCAGTACTTC. This chain uses TRBV28 with TRBJ2-7; 10 bases line up with TRBD2. V lost 5 bases, J lost 4 bases, and 5 bases stayed unmatched. Looked up from germline, CDR1 is MDHEN and CDR2 is SYDVKM. The CDR3 is made up of 14 amino acids.

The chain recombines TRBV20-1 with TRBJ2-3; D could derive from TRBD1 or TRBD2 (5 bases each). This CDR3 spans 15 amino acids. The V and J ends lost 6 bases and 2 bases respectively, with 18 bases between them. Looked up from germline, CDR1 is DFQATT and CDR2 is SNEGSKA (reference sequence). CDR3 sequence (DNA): TGCAGTGCCCACTCTGGGGGAGTACACACAGATACGCAGTATTTT. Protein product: CSAHSGGVHTDTQYF.

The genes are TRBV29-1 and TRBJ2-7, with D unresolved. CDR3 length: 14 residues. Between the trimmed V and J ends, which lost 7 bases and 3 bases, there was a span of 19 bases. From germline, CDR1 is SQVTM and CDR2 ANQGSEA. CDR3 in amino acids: CSAIAPGTFYEQYF. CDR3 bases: TGCAGCGCAATCGCCCCTGGAACCTTCTACGAGCAGTACTTC.

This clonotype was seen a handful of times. The CDR3 sequence: CASSFTQATYEQYF. The CDR3 bases are TGTGCCAGCAGTTTTACACAGGCGACCTACGAGCAGTACTTC. The V and J genes are TRBV28 and TRBJ2-7; D is perhaps TRBD1 (5 bases). The CDR3 covers 14 residues. CDR1 is MDHEN, CDR2 SYDVKM, per germline. Trimming left V 3 bases short and J 2 bases short, with 11 bases between. Full variable domain (outside the CDR3, taken from reference TRBV28 and TRBJ2-7): DVKVTQSSRYLVKRTGEKVFLECVQDMDHENMFWYRQDPGLGLRLIYFSYDVKMKEKGDIPEGYSVSREKKERFSLILESASTNQTSMYLCASSFTQATYEQYFGPGTRLTVT.

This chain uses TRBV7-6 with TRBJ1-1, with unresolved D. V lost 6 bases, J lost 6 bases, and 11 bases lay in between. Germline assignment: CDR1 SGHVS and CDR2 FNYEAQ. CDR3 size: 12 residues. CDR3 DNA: TGTGCCAGCAGTGATGACCCGCCTGAAGCTTTCTTT. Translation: CASSDDPPEAFF.

The CDR3 region has the DNA TGTGCCAGCAGCTTAGACTTCGACGAGCAGTACTTC. This encodes CASSLDFDEQYF. This sequence joins TRBV7-9 and TRBJ2-7; D gene unclear. There are 12 residues in the CDR3. V was clipped by 1 base and J by 5 bases, with 6 bases between them. CDR1 and CDR2 (germline): SEHNR, FQNEAQ (reference sequence).

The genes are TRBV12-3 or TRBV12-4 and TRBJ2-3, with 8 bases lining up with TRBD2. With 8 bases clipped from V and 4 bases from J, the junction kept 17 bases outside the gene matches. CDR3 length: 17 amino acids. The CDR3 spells CASGDRRRGLVSDTQYF. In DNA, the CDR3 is TGTGCCAGCGGAGACCGGAGACGGGGACTAGTATCAGATACGCAGTATTTT.

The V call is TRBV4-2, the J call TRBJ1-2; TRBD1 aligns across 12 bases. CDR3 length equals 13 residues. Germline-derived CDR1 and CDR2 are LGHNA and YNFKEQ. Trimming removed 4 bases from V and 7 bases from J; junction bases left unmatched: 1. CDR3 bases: TGTGCCAGCAGCCGGGACAGGGGGCCTGGCTACACCTTC. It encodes CASSRDRGPGYTF.

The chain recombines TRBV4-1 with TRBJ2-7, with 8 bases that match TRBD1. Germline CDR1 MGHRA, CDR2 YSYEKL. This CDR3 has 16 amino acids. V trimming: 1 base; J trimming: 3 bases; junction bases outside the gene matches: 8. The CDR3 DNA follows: TGCGCCAGCAGCCAAGCCCCGGGACAGGTGGGCTACGAGCAGTACTTC. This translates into CASSQAPGQVGYEQYF.

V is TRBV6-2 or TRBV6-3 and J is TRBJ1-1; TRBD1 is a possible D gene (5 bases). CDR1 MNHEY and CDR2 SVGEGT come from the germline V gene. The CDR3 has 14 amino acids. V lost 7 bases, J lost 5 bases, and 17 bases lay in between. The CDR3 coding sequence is TGTGCCAGCATCCAAACTTCGGGGGGGACTGAAGCTTTCTTT. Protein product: CASIQTSGGTEAFF.

CDR3 DNA sequence: TGTGCCAGCAGTTTCCGGCAGACAGGGGCAGATACGCAGTATTTT. Amino acid sequence: CASSFRQTGADTQYF. This rearrangement joins TRBV28 to TRBJ2-3, with 8 bases that match TRBD1. The germline CDR1 and CDR2 sequences are MDHEN and SYDVKM. The CDR3 is 15 amino acids. V lost 3 bases, J lost 4 bases, and 6 bases stayed unmatched.

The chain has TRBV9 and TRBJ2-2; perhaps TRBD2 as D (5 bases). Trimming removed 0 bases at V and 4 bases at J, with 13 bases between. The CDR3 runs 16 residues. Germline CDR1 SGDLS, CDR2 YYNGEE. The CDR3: CASSVDAGGGTGELFF. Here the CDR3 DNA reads TGTGCCAGCAGCGTAGATGCGGGTGGCGGCACCGGGGAGCTGTTTTTT.

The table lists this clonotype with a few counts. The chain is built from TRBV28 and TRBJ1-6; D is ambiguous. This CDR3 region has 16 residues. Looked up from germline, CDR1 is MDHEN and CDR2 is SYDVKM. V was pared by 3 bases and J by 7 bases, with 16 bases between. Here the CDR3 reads CASSFSGTVGNSPLHF. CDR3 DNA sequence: TGTGCCAGCAGTTTTTCGGGCACAGTAGGGAATTCACCCCTCCACTTT.

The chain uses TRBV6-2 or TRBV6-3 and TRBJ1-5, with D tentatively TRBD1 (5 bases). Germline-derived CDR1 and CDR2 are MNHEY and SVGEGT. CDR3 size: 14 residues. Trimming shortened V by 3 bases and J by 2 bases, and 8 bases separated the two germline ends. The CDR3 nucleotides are TGTGCCAGCAGTTATCCGACAGGCAATCAGCCCCAGCATTTT. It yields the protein CASSYPTGNQPQHF.

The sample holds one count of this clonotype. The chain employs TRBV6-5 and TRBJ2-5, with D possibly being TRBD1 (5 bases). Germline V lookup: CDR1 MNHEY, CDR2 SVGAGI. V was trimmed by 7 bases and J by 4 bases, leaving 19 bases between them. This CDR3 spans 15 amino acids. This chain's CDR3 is CASTAEPGSSETQYF. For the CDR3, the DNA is TGTGCCAGCACGGCTGAACCAGGGTCGTCAGAGACCCAGTACTTC.

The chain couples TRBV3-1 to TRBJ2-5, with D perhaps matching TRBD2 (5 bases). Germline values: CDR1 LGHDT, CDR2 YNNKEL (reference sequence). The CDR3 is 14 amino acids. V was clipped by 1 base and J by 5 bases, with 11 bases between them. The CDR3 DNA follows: TGTGCCAGCAGCCAAGGCAGCGGCGGTGAGACCCAGTACTTC. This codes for CASSQGSGGETQYF.

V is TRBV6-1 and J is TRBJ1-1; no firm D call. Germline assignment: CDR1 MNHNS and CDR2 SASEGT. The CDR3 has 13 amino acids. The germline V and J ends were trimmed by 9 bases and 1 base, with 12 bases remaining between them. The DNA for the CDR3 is TGTGCCAGGACCGAGGGCCCGAACACTGAAGCTTTCTTT. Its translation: CARTEGPNTEAFF.

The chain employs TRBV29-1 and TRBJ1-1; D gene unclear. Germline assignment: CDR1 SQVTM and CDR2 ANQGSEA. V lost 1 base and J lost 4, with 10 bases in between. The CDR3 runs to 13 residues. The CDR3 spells CSVEGAAVTEAFF. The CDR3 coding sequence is TGCAGCGTTGAAGGGGCCGCGGTCACTGAAGCTTTCTTT.

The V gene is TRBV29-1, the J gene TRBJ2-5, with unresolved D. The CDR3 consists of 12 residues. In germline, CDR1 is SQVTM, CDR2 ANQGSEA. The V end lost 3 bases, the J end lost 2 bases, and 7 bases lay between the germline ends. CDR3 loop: CSVDWGQETQYF. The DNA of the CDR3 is TGCAGCGTTGATTGGGGACAAGAGACCCAGTACTTC.

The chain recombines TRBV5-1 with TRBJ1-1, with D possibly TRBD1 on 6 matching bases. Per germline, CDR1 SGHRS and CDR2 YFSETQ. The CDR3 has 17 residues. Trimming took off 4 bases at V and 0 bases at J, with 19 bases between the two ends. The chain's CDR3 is CASSRTSFGGMNTEAFF. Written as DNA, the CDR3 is TGCGCCAGCAGCCGGACCTCTTTTGGGGGCATGAACACTGAAGCTTTCTTT.